This TCR beta chain originates from a study of OX40 agonist ivuxolimab in advanced cancers. Background on the study: Dose-escalation subjects each had hepatocellular carcinoma, melanoma, renal cell or head and neck cancer. The mean age was approximately 60 years, ranging from roughly 23 to 79, with around four fifths of participants male.

On this clone itself: Its antigen is unknown.

The study's findings and limits: Low normalized clonal expansion also occurred in some nonresponding patients.

Germline assignment: CDR1 MDHEN and CDR2 SYDVKM. The CDR3 runs 15 residues. V was cut by 2 bases and J by 0 bases, with 9 bases left in between. Assay used: immunoSEQ multiplex PCR; TCRdb lists only in-frame clones, some missing. The table has about 50,000 clones, roughly 89% seen once. This clonotype was obtained from an adult with an advanced solid tumor such as melanoma, head and neck, liver or kidney cancer. The sample consisted of CD4+ or CD8+ T cells sorted from blood, taken in a trial of the OX40 agonist ivuxolimab. V and J are TRBV28 and TRBJ2-3; D possibly corresponds to TRBD2 (6 bases). CDR3 sequence: CASSLLSGSTDTQYF. In DNA form, the CDR3 reads TGTGCCAGCAGTTTACTAAGCGGGAGCACAGATACGCAGTATTTT. The full variable domain, completed using reference TRBV28 and TRBJ2-3, is DVKVTQSSRYLVKRTGEKVFLECVQDMDHENMFWYRQDPGLGLRLIYFSYDVKMKEKGDIPEGYSVSREKKERFSLILESASTNQTSMYLCASSLLSGSTDTQYFGPGTRLTVL.